Below are 14 T cell receptor beta chains sequenced from a single sample in a study of tumor and adjacent non-tumor tissue in lung cancer (dated by TCRdb to about 2018). Bulk unsorted tissue served as the source for RNA extraction, and RNA quality was assessed using a NanoDrop ND-1000 and an Agilent 2100. The normal lung samples consisted of distant non-tumor tissue collected more than 3 cm from the tumor edge. The library was built by means of multiplex PCR. Sequenced using an Illumina HiSeq 2500. TCRbeta libraries were built by three rounds of nested PCR using primers (Table S4), following protocols modified from ARM-PCR. TCRdb reran the public reads through fastp at Q25 and MiXCR, keeping productive beta chains. Merged by CDR3 protein, the rows form single entries marked with the most common genes and DNA. Present in this sample are roughly 48,000 distinct CDR3 sequences, roughly two thirds of which were seen just once. The ten biggest clones cover around 30% of the sample.

The sequencing sample was made of distant non-tumor lung tissue. These TCRs come from an older woman with non-small cell lung cancer.

This clonotype was found once. Lacking the conserved final phenylalanine or tryptophan, this CDR3 likely reflects a read error. The genes are TRBV5-1 and TRBJ1-1; no firm D call. The CDR3 loop spans 15 amino acids. The ends were cut back, 0 bases at V and 8 bases at J, with 17 bases in the middle. Germline values: CDR1 SGHRS, CDR2 YFSETQ. The CDR3 loop reads CASSLASRTGGEAFI. DNA for the CDR3: TGCGCCAGCAGCTTGGCTTCCCGCACGGGTGGAGAAGCTTTCATT.

This clonotype has only a few counts. A much bigger clone sits one base away, suggesting this may be a read error. CDR3 nucleotide sequence: TGTGCCAGCAGTTACGATGGGACTAGCGGAGGGGATGAGCAGTTCTTC. Translated, it gives CASSYDGTSGGDEQFF. The chain links TRBV6-6 to TRBJ2-1; 11 positions match TRBD2. Germline values: CDR1 MNHNY, CDR2 SVGAGI (reference sequence). CDR3 length: 16 residues. The junction had 8 bases not matched to a gene; V was cut back by 2 bases and J by 8 bases.

As concerns this clonotype: The CDR3 does not end in the conserved phenylalanine or tryptophan, so this is likely a read error. The chain couples TRBV10-3 to TRBJ2-7, with TRBD1 identical over 8 bases. Losses at the gene ends were 2 bases for V and 6 bases for J; bases not matched to a gene: 9. Germline CDR1 ENHRY, CDR2 SYGVKD. The CDR3 spans 15 residues. The CDR3 region is CAISEILGQDREQYL. The CDR3 DNA reads TGTGCCATCAGTGAGATATTGGGACAGGATCGCGAGCAGTACTTA.

The chain recombines TRBV6-5 with TRBJ2-1; a weak D match, TRBD2 (5 bases). CDR3 size: 15 residues. Trimming stripped 0 bases from V and 4 bases from J, with 10 bases between. The germline gives CDR1 MNHEY, CDR2 SVGAGI. As DNA, the CDR3 is TGTGCCAGCAGTTACTCGGGAGAGATATACAATGAGCAGTTCTTC. Translated: CASSYSGEIYNEQFF.

Comments on this clonotype: Its ends do not fully match the called genes, so a read error is possible. This chain links TRBV7-9 with TRBJ2-1; 7 nucleotides match TRBD2. In germline, CDR1 is SEHNR, CDR2 FQNEAQ (reference sequence). The CDR3 runs 13 residues. The CDR3: CASSLAAGDSGVF. The CDR3 nucleotides are TGTGCCAGCAGCTTAGCGGCGGGAGACAGCGGAGTCTTC.

This clonotype occurred many times. The chain joins TRBV20-1 to TRBJ2-1; TRBD2 agrees at 7 bases. Germline-derived CDR1 and CDR2 are DFQATT and SNEGSKA (reference sequence). Trimming took 0 bases from V and 5 from J; bases not matched to a gene: 7. This CDR3 region has 15 residues. In DNA, the CDR3 is TGCAGTGCTAGAGATCCGGGAGGTCACGACAATGAGCAGTTCTTC. It specifies CSARDPGGHDNEQFF.

This clonotype appeared a single time. The rearrangement uses TRBV29-1 and TRBJ2-2; the D gene could be TRBD1 or TRBD2 (5 bases each). CDR1 and CDR2 (germline): SQVTM, ANQGSEA. Trimming stripped 6 bases from V and 8 bases from J, with 22 bases between. This CDR3 is built from 15 residues. The CDR3 protein is CSVSGTQRGTGELFF. The CDR3 DNA is TGCAGCGTCTCCGGGACGCAAAGAGGGACGGGGGAGCTGTTTTTT.

About this clonotype: Since a much larger clone is just one base distant, this may be a read error. This is likely a read error, given that the CDR3 carries no conserved phenylalanine or tryptophan at its end. The chain joins TRBV28 to TRBJ2-6; TRBD1 agrees at 7 bases. This CDR3 spans 17 amino acids. V was clipped by 5 bases and J by 1 base; unmatched bases: 8. Germline CDR1 reads MDHEN; CDR2 reads SYDVKM. This chain's CDR3 is CASSRSQGISGANVLTV. The CDR3 region has the DNA TGTGCCAGCAGTCGTTCACAGGGGATTTCTGGGGCCAACGTCCTGACTGTC.

This clonotype was detected ten times or more. The chain links TRBV20-1 to TRBJ2-5; TRBD2 matches at 7 bases. V shed 0 bases and J 5 bases; nucleotides not matched to a gene: 9. Germline CDR1 is DFQATT and CDR2 is SNEGSKA (reference sequence). The CDR3 is 15 amino acids. The CDR3 spells CSARDLAGVGETQYF. DNA for the CDR3: TGCAGTGCTAGAGATCTCGCGGGAGTCGGGGAGACCCAGTACTTC.

As to this clonotype: The CDR3 does not close with the conserved phenylalanine or tryptophan, likely indicating a read error. The rearrangement links TRBV28 to TRBJ2-2, with D possibly being TRBD1 (7 bases). CDR1 MDHEN and CDR2 SYDVKM come from the germline V gene. This CDR3 spans 13 amino acids. CDR3 in amino acids: CVTQGGSTGELFS. The CDR3 DNA follows: TGTGTCACCCAGGGGGGTAGCACCGGGGAGCTGTTTTCT.

About this clonotype itself: A much more abundant neighbour one base away suggests this may be a read error. The chain employs TRBV11-2 and TRBJ2-3; possibly TRBD1 or TRBD2 for D (5 bases each). Per germline, CDR1 SGHAT and CDR2 FQNNGV. Trimming stripped 7 bases from V and 3 bases from J, with 17 bases between. The CDR3 sequence is 15 residues long. CDR3 DNA: TGTGCCAGCAACAAAACGGGGACGGTGACAGATACGCAGTATTTT. This translates into CASNKTGTVTDTQYF.

With respect to this clonotype: At one end the junction does not follow the germline gene, possibly because of a read error. The J gene is TRBJ2-6, the V gene TRBV6-1, with TRBD2 matching 7 bases. Germline assignment: CDR1 MNHNS and CDR2 SASEGT. This CDR3 is built from 17 residues. CDR3: CISGTASASSGDNVLTF. CDR3 coding DNA: TGTATCAGCGGGACTGCTAGCGCAAGCTCTGGGGACAACGTCCTGACTTTC.

Concerning this clonotype: The junction does not match germline at one end; this may be a read error. For the CDR3, the DNA is TGTGCCAGTAGTGAATTCGCTGAAGCTATCTTT. Protein sequence: CASSEFAEAIF. V and J are TRBV6-1 and TRBJ1-1, with D hard to call. Germline CDR1 and CDR2: MNHNS and SASEGT. This CDR3 region has 11 residues.

CDR3 residues: CSVDRQGTGGNYEQYF. The CDR3, as DNA: TGCAGCGTTGATCGTCAGGGGACTGGCGGGAACTACGAGCAGTACTTC. The chain is built from TRBV29-1 and TRBJ2-7; D may correspond to TRBD1 or TRBD2 (6 bases each). The germline gives CDR1 SQVTM, CDR2 ANQGSEA. The CDR3 has 16 residues. V lost 3 bases to trimming and J lost 3 bases, with 21 bases between them.